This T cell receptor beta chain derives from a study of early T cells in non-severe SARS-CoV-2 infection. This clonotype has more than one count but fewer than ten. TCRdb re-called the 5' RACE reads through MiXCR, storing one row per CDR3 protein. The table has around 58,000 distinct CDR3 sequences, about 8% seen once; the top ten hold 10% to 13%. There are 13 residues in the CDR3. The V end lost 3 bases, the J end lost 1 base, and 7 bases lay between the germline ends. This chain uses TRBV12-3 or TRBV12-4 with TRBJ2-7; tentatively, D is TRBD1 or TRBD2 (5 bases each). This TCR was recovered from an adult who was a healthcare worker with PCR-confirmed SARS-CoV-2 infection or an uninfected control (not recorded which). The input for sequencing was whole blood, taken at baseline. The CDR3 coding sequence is TGTGCCAGCAGTTTGGGGGATTCCTACGAGCAGTACTTC. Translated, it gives CASSLGDSYEQYF.